The 23 T cell receptor beta chains below were found in one sample sequenced in a study of cytomegalovirus exposure and HLA in healthy donors. The PCR had 60 Vbeta and 13 Jbeta primers. The table came from immunoSEQ multiplex PCR; TCRdb's copy has only in-frame clones and leaves some out. The sample shows 150,000 or so clones, approximately 72% of them seen only once. The sample taken for sequencing was PBMCs. These TCRs come from a human donor in good health.

For this clone: Compared with germline, one end of the junction differs, possibly owing to a read error. The V call is TRBV11-3, the J call TRBJ2-3, with D maybe TRBD1 (5 bases). Germline V gene sequence: CDR1 SGHNT, CDR2 YENEEA. The CDR3 loop spans 13 amino acids. The CDR3 is CASRLGPTDTQYF. CDR3 in DNA: TGTGCCAGCCGCTTGGGGCCCACAGATACGCAGTATTTT. Filled out from reference TRBV11-3 and TRBJ2-3, the complete variable domain reads EAGVVQSPRYKIIEKKQPVAFWCNPISGHNTLYWYLQNLGQGPELLIRYENEEAVDDSQLPKDRFSAERLKGVDSTLKIQPAELGDSAVYLCASRLGPTDTQYFGPGTRLTVL.

The chain is built from TRBV7-3 and TRBJ2-2, with 14 positions matching TRBD2. Trimming at V came to 5 bases and at J to 6 bases, leaving 11 bases not matched to a gene. The V gene's germline CDR1 is SGHTA and CDR2 FQGTGA. CDR3 length: 18 amino acids. The CDR3 loop reads CASSPRTSGGLQAGELFF. The CDR3 nucleotides are TGTGCCAGCAGCCCACGGACTAGCGGGGGGTTACAGGCCGGGGAGCTGTTTTTT.

V usage is TRBV4-1 and J usage is TRBJ2-3; TRBD2 aligns across 7 bases. V was clipped by 6 bases and J by 0 bases; unmatched bases: 6. The CDR3 covers 15 residues. The germline gives CDR1 MGHRA, CDR2 YSYEKL. This chain's CDR3 is CASSPSRGSTDTQYF. Written as DNA, the CDR3 is TGCGCCAGCAGTCCGTCGCGGGGGAGCACAGATACGCAGTATTTT.

The V and J genes are TRBV27 and TRBJ2-7, with D possibly matching TRBD2 (6 bases). Germline CDR1 reads MNHEY; CDR2 reads SMNVEV (reference sequence). Deletions cut 11 bases from V and 1 base from J, with 15 bases between. This CDR3 is built from 13 residues. DNA for the CDR3: TGTGCCTCAAACGACGGACTATCCTACGAGCAGTACTTC. It yields the protein CASNDGLSYEQYF.

This clone was observed a handful of times. The chain couples TRBV9 to TRBJ1-1; D gene ambiguous. The CDR3 extends over 17 amino acids. Germline V gene data show CDR1 as SGDLS and CDR2 as YYNGEE. The germline V and J ends were trimmed by 3 bases and 4 bases, with 22 bases remaining between them. The CDR3 sequence is CASSAPGSFGKATEAFF. CDR3 sequence (DNA): TGTGCCAGCAGCGCCCCTGGGAGTTTTGGGAAGGCCACTGAAGCTTTCTTT.

The chain combines TRBV9 with TRBJ2-3; the D gene is possibly TRBD2 (5 bases). Per germline, CDR1 SGDLS and CDR2 YYNGEE. The CDR3 is 17 amino acids. V lost 0 bases and J 2 bases, leaving 16 bases between the germline ends. The CDR3: CASSVAEGRRDTDTQYF. DNA of the CDR3: TGTGCCAGCAGCGTAGCTGAAGGGCGCCGGGACACAGATACGCAGTATTTT.

The gene calls are TRBV29-1 and TRBJ1-1; D unresolved. V was cut by 5 bases and J by 4 bases, with 14 bases left in between. The CDR3 has 13 residues. CDR1 is SQVTM, CDR2 ANQGSEA, per germline. CDR3: CSVRPGPGTEAFF. The CDR3 DNA reads TGCAGCGTTCGACCGGGTCCGGGCACTGAAGCTTTCTTT.

This clone has more than one count but fewer than ten. The V and J genes are TRBV11-2 and TRBJ2-7; D remains unclear. Trimming cost V 1 base and J 5 bases, with 12 bases left between them. CDR1 and CDR2 (germline): SGHAT, FQNNGV. This CDR3 contains 14 residues. CDR3 residues: CASSLGSSGHEQYF. The CDR3 DNA reads as TGTGCCAGCAGCTTAGGGTCCTCTGGGCACGAGCAGTACTTC.

The V gene is TRBV6-4, the J gene TRBJ1-2; D gene unclear. Per the germline V gene, CDR1 is MRHNA and CDR2 is SNTAGT. This CDR3 has 12 residues. V dropped 0 bases and J dropped 7 bases, with 6 bases sitting between them. CDR3 sequence reads: CASSDSGCGYTF. The CDR3 DNA reads TGTGCCAGCAGTGACTCCGGGTGTGGCTACACCTTC.

V and J are TRBV4-2 and TRBJ1-4, with TRBD1 identical over 10 bases. CDR1 LGHNA and CDR2 YNFKEQ come from the germline V gene. J gave up 7 bases and V 2 bases, and 4 bases lay outside the gene matches. The CDR3 is 15 residues long. CDR3 region: CASSQRQGAVEKLFF. DNA of the CDR3: TGTGCCAGCAGCCAACGACAGGGGGCAGTTGAAAAACTGTTTTTT.

V usage is TRBV9 and J usage is TRBJ1-5; the match to TRBD1 covers 9 bases. V shed 3 bases and J 7 bases; nucleotides not matched to a gene: 8. The germline V gene has CDR1 SGDLS and CDR2 YYNGEE. This CDR3 contains 15 residues. The CDR3 DNA reads TGTGCCAGCAGCGGTGGGACAGGGCTCGGGCAGCCCCAGCATTTT. The encoded protein is CASSGGTGLGQPQHF.

This CDR3 is CASSPGTGGEPLHF. CDR3 in DNA: TGTGCCAGCAGCCCCGGGACAGGGGGCGAGCCCCTCCACTTT. The rearrangement joins TRBV5-4 to TRBJ1-6, with TRBD1 matching 12 bases. CDR3 length: 14 amino acids. V trimming: 4 bases; J trimming: 13 bases; junction bases outside the gene matches: 6. From germline, CDR1 is SGHNT and CDR2 YYREEE (reference sequence).

This sequence joins TRBV27 and TRBJ2-5, with D perhaps TRBD1 (5 bases). Per the germline V gene, CDR1 is MNHEY and CDR2 is SMNVEV (reference sequence). This CDR3 is built from 13 residues. V dropped 4 bases and J dropped 1 base, with 7 bases sitting between them. The CDR3 DNA reads TGTGCCAGCAGTTACCAGGGCCAAGAGACCCAGTACTTC. Protein: CASSYQGQETQYF.

The genes are TRBV9 and TRBJ2-2; D is unclear. V was shortened by 4 bases and J by 4 bases, with 8 bases between the two germline ends. This CDR3 is 13 amino acids long. Germline V CDR1 and CDR2: SGDLS, YYNGEE. The CDR3 sequence is CASSLASTGELFF. The DNA for the CDR3 is TGTGCCAGCAGCCTTGCCAGCACCGGGGAGCTGTTTTTT.

This chain links TRBV6-5 with TRBJ2-1, with 8 positions matching TRBD2. CDR1 is MNHEY, CDR2 SVGAGI, per germline. The CDR3 consists of 16 residues. V trimming: 0 bases; J trimming: 8 bases; junction bases outside the gene matches: 9. CDR3 protein: CASSYSTSEGQDEQFF. Written as DNA, the CDR3 is TGTGCCAGCAGTTACTCGACTAGCGAGGGGCAGGATGAGCAGTTCTTC.

This clone was counted a single time. The chain links TRBV30 to TRBJ2-1, with a weak D call TRBD2 (6 bases). Trimming cost V 5 bases and J 15 bases, with 17 bases left between them. Germline V gene sequence: CDR1 GTSNPN, CDR2 SVGIG (reference sequence). The CDR3 runs to 11 residues. The CDR3 reads CAWERETSRFF. Written as DNA, the CDR3 is TGTGCCTGGGAACGGGAGACCTCCCGGTTCTTC.

V is TRBV7-3 and J is TRBJ2-3; a weak D match, TRBD2 (6 bases). Germline CDR1 is SGHTA and CDR2 is FQGTGA. V gave up 9 bases and J gave up 1 base, with 11 bases separating them. The CDR3 totals 13 residues. CDR3 region: CASGLSRTDTQYF. The CDR3 nucleotides are TGTGCCAGTGGACTATCCCGCACAGATACGCAGTATTTT.

This clone was picked up one time. The CDR3 spells CASSLEGVPNTEAFF. CDR3 coding DNA: TGCGCCAGCAGCTTGGAAGGGGTGCCGAACACTGAAGCTTTCTTT. This chain joins TRBV5-1 and TRBJ1-1; TRBD1 is a possible D gene (5 bases). The germline V gene encodes CDR1 SGHRS and CDR2 YFSETQ. The CDR3 loop spans 15 amino acids. The V and J ends lost 0 bases and 1 base respectively, with 10 bases between them.

This clone was seen a few times. The chain combines TRBV10-3 with TRBJ2-5; 8 bases are a match to TRBD1. Germline V gene lookup returns CDR1 ENHRY and CDR2 SYGVKD. The length of the CDR3 is 15 residues. The V segment lost 3 bases and the J segment 4 bases; nucleotides outside the gene matches: 7. The CDR3 region has the DNA TGTGCCATCAGTGAAGGACAGGGTAGAAGAGAGACCCAGTACTTC. It yields the protein CAISEGQGRRETQYF.

The J gene is TRBJ2-3, the V gene TRBV7-2; 9 nucleotides line up with TRBD1. Germline CDR1 SGHTA, CDR2 FQGNSA. CDR3 length: 18 residues. The junction had 14 bases not matched to a gene; V was cut back by 7 bases and J by 0 bases. The CDR3 here is CASTLYTGGPPSTDTQYF. CDR3 sequence (DNA): TGTGCCAGCACCCTTTATACAGGGGGCCCTCCTAGCACAGATACGCAGTATTTT.

The rearrangement joins TRBV27 to TRBJ1-1; D may be TRBD1 (6 bases). The ends were cut back, 2 bases at V and 9 bases at J, with 10 bases in the middle. Germline loops: CDR1 MNHEY, CDR2 SMNVEV (reference sequence). CDR3 length: 12 amino acids. The CDR3 nucleotides read TGTGCCAGCAGTTTAAGGGGGTACCAAGCTTTCTTT. Its protein product is CASSLRGYQAFF.

This chain uses TRBV7-9 with TRBJ1-5; no clear D gene. Germline V lookup: CDR1 SEHNR, CDR2 FQNEAQ (reference sequence). This CDR3 is 12 amino acids long. V dropped 6 bases and J dropped 1 base, with 4 bases sitting between them. The CDR3 DNA sequence: TGTGCCAGCAGTAAAAGCAATCAGCCCCAGCATTTT. This encodes CASSKSNQPQHF.

The V and J genes are TRBV6-1 and TRBJ2-1; TRBD1 agrees at 7 bases. This CDR3 contains 13 residues. With V trimmed by 10 bases and J by 3 bases, 6 bases remained unmatched. Per germline, CDR1 MNHNS and CDR2 SASEGT. This chain's CDR3 is CATTRDSYNEQFF. For the CDR3, the DNA is TGTGCCACCACCCGGGACAGCTACAATGAGCAGTTCTTC.